These 22 T cell receptor beta chains share one sample of origin, sequenced in a study of molecular identifiers for immune sequencing clone quantification. One entry per CDR3 protein, called by TCRdb with MiXCR from the PCR reads. The table shows 300,000 to 400,000 distinct CDR3 sequences, with roughly 24% occurring only once. Input material: naive CD8+ T cells from blood, with Jurkat cell RNA spiked in. Described subset: FACS-sorted CD8+CD4-CCR7+CD45RA+ naive T cells. The receptors were sampled from a human donor in good health. Some libraries in this study had Jurkat cell RNA spiked in.

The J gene is TRBJ2-2, the V gene TRBV7-9; no definite D call. From germline, CDR1 is SEHNR and CDR2 FQNEAQ (reference sequence). V shed 8 bases and J shed 5 bases, with 3 bases lying between them. The CDR3 totals 10 residues. The CDR3: CASGTGELFF. In DNA, the CDR3 is TGTGCCAGCGGAACCGGGGAGCTGTTTTTT. The full variable domain, with the rest looked up from reference TRBV7-9 and TRBJ2-2, is DTGVSQNPRHKITKRGQNVTFRCDPISEHNRLYWYRQTLGQGPEFLTYFQNEAQLEKSRLLSDRFSAERPKGSFSTLEIQRTEQGDSAMYLCASGTGELFFGEGSRLTVL.

The CDR3 region has the DNA TGTGCCTGGACTTTCACCACCGGGGAGCTGTTTTTT. Residues: CAWTFTTGELFF. The rearrangement links TRBV30 to TRBJ2-2; D gene ambiguous. Trimming removed 4 bases from V and 4 bases from J, with 7 bases in between. The CDR3 covers 12 residues. Germline values: CDR1 GTSNPN, CDR2 SVGIG (reference sequence).

V and J are TRBV27 and TRBJ1-5; 9 bases agree with TRBD1. Trimming cost V 6 bases and J 0 bases; bases outside gene matches: 3. Germline V gives CDR1 MNHEY, CDR2 SMNVEV (reference sequence). The CDR3 spans 15 residues. The CDR3 is CASRLGQGSNQPQHF. The CDR3 DNA reads TGTGCCAGCAGATTGGGACAGGGTAGCAATCAGCCCCAGCATTTT.

V gene TRBV11-2 combines with J gene TRBJ2-7; 7 positions agree with TRBD1. V trimming: 7 bases; J trimming: 2 bases; junction bases outside the gene matches: 5. CDR1 is SGHAT and CDR2 is FQNNGV in the germline V gene. The CDR3 runs to 13 residues. CDR3 nucleotides: TGTGCCAGCACCCCCGGACAGGCCTACGAGCAGTACTTC. Its translation is CASTPGQAYEQYF.

Ten or more counts support this clonotype. The chain couples TRBV4-1 to TRBJ2-7; 9 bases align to TRBD1. CDR3 length: 14 residues. The trim removed 4 bases at V and 6 bases at J, leaving 7 bases unmatched. Looked up from germline, CDR1 is MGHRA and CDR2 is YSYEKL. DNA for the CDR3: TGCGCCAGCAGCCTGGGACAGGGTGGAGGCGAGCAGTACTTC. Encoded protein: CASSLGQGGGEQYF.

This clonotype was picked up many times. This chain links TRBV7-6 with TRBJ2-2, with 7 bases identical to TRBD1. Germline loops: CDR1 SGHVS, CDR2 FNYEAQ. V shed 5 bases, J shed 6 bases, and the junction held 0 bases outside the gene matches. The CDR3 loop spans 12 amino acids. The chain's CDR3 is CASSGTAGELFF. CDR3 nucleotides: TGTGCCAGCAGCGGGACAGCCGGGGAGCTGTTTTTT.

Many counts were recorded for this clonotype. The chain employs TRBV4-3 and TRBJ1-3, with unresolved D. V lost 3 bases, J lost 0 bases, and 6 bases lay in between. Germline CDR1 LGHNA, CDR2 YSLEER. The CDR3 totals 14 residues. CDR3 DNA sequence: TGCGCCAGCAGCCAGGGGAGCTCTGGAAACACCATATATTTT. Its protein product is CASSQGSSGNTIYF.

This clonotype was seen a handful of times. This chain's CDR3 is CASSQDAAAATDTQYF. In DNA form, the CDR3 reads TGCGCCAGCAGCCAAGACGCAGCGGCGGCCACAGATACGCAGTATTTT. The chain combines TRBV4-3 with TRBJ2-3; tentatively, D is TRBD2 (5 bases). CDR1 LGHNA and CDR2 YSLEER come from the germline V gene. Trimming stripped 0 bases from V and 2 bases from J, with 12 bases between. This CDR3 has 16 residues.

The chain carries TRBV30 and TRBJ2-7; D is possibly TRBD2 (6 bases). The CDR3 extends over 14 amino acids. V lost 5 bases and J lost 6, with 20 bases in between. Germline loops: CDR1 GTSNPN, CDR2 SVGIG (reference sequence). The CDR3 reads CAWGPGLLYPEQYF. CDR3 nucleotide sequence: TGTGCCTGGGGACCGGGACTCCTGTACCCCGAGCAGTACTTC.

This clonotype was seen at least ten times. V is TRBV28 and J is TRBJ2-1; a possible D gene is TRBD1 (6 bases). V was pared by 5 bases and J by 3 bases, with 11 bases between. Germline CDR1 is MDHEN and CDR2 is SYDVKM. The CDR3 contains 14 residues. CDR3 protein: CASSNRDLYNEQFF. CDR3 DNA sequence: TGTGCCAGCAGTAACAGGGACCTCTACAATGAGCAGTTCTTC.

The chain links TRBV24-1 to TRBJ2-1, with TRBD1 matching 7 bases. CDR1 is KGHDR, CDR2 SFDVKD, per germline. The CDR3 spans 14 residues. The DNA of the CDR3 is TGTGCTAACAACTTTTCAGGGGGATGGGTTCGGCAGTTCTTC. Encoded protein: CANNFSGGWVRQFF.

This clonotype was observed a handful of times. CDR3 protein: CASSLSGTTYLYNEQFF. CDR3 DNA: TGTGCCAGCAGCTTGAGCGGGACCACCTACCTCTACAATGAGCAGTTCTTC. The chain joins TRBV5-5 to TRBJ2-1, with 7 bases fitting TRBD2. The ends lost 1 base at V and 3 bases at J; junction bases unmatched: 10. Germline V gives CDR1 SGHKS, CDR2 YYEKEE (reference sequence). The CDR3 covers 17 residues. The full variable domain, in which reference TRBV5-5 and TRBJ2-1 provide the parts outside the CDR3, is DAGVTQSPTHLIKTRGQQVTLRCSPISGHKSVSWYQQVLGQGPQFIFQYYEKEERGRGNFPDRFSARQFPNYSSELNVNALLLGDSALYLCASSLSGTTYLYNEQFFGPGTRLTVL.

Ten or more counts support this clonotype. The V gene is TRBV29-1, the J gene TRBJ2-3, with 9 nucleotides matching TRBD2. V shed 5 bases, J shed 0 bases, and the junction held 6 bases outside the gene matches. CDR1 and CDR2 (germline): SQVTM, ANQGSEA. The CDR3 sequence is 15 residues long. The CDR3 nucleotides are TGCAGCGTTACTCATAGCGGGGGAAGCACAGATACGCAGTATTTT. It specifies CSVTHSGGSTDTQYF.

Concerning this clonotype itself: A read error may be the cause here, since a much bigger clone is one base away. V usage is TRBV7-6 and J usage is TRBJ2-1, with a possible D match to TRBD1 (6 bases). This CDR3 spans 15 amino acids. V lost 5 bases to trimming and J lost 0 bases, with 11 bases between them. In germline, CDR1 is SGHVS, CDR2 FNYEAQ. The DNA for the CDR3 is TGTGCCAGCAGCACCGACAGGAGCTCCTACAATGAGCAGTTCTTC. Translating gives CASSTDRSSYNEQFF.

The chain carries TRBV24-1 and TRBJ2-1; 13 bases are shared with TRBD2. Germline V gene data show CDR1 as KGHDR and CDR2 as SFDVKD. The CDR3 consists of 20 residues. V lost 4 bases, J lost 5 bases, and 16 bases stayed unmatched. The CDR3 is CATSESLFYGTSGKDNEQFF. The CDR3 coding sequence is TGTGCCACCAGTGAGTCTTTATTTTACGGGACTAGCGGGAAAGACAATGAGCAGTTCTTC.

The gene calls are TRBV19 and TRBJ2-3; possibly TRBD1 for D (5 bases). Trimming cost V 4 bases and J 2 bases, with 7 bases left between them. The V gene's germline CDR1 is LNHDA and CDR2 SQIVND (reference sequence). The CDR3 covers 13 residues. The CDR3 coding sequence is TGTGCCAGTAGTACCGGACACACAGATACGCAGTATTTT. Its protein is CASSTGHTDTQYF.

This clonotype was observed many times. V gene TRBV6-2 or TRBV6-3 combines with J gene TRBJ1-1; no clear D. Trimming stripped 2 bases from V and 4 bases from J, with 5 bases between. This CDR3 is built from 12 residues. The germline gives CDR1 MNHEY, CDR2 SVGEGT. The DNA for the CDR3 is TGTGCCAGCAGTTACCCCGCCACTGAAGCTTTCTTT. This gives the protein CASSYPATEAFF.

This clonotype was picked up many times. The J gene is TRBJ2-2, the V gene TRBV9; D is perhaps TRBD2 (6 bases). The CDR3 is 17 residues long. V dropped 4 bases and J dropped 2 bases, with 18 bases sitting between them. Germline V CDR1 and CDR2: SGDLS, YYNGEE. This CDR3 is CASSRNAREANTGELFF. CDR3 DNA: TGTGCCAGCAGCCGAAACGCGAGGGAGGCAAACACCGGGGAGCTGTTTTTT.

The J gene is TRBJ2-5, the V gene TRBV28; D gene uncertain. Germline V gene data show CDR1 as MDHEN and CDR2 as SYDVKM. The CDR3 covers 14 residues. Trimming stripped 2 bases from V and 1 base from J, with 8 bases between. CDR3 nucleotide sequence: TGTGCCAGCAGTTTACTGTGGGCCCAAGAGACCCAGTACTTC. Translation gives CASSLLWAQETQYF.

The V and J genes are TRBV6-5 and TRBJ2-1; 13 bases fit TRBD2. Germline loops: CDR1 MNHEY, CDR2 SVGAGI. This CDR3 contains 15 residues. V gave up 6 bases and J gave up 4 bases; unmatched junction bases: 3. CDR3 sequence reads: CASRGLAGQYNEQFF. The DNA of the CDR3 is TGTGCCAGCAGGGGACTAGCGGGACAATACAATGAGCAGTTCTTC.

The chain joins TRBV11-2 to TRBJ1-1, with D unresolved. The CDR3 runs 12 residues. Per germline, CDR1 SGHAT and CDR2 FQNNGV. V was pared by 1 base and J by 11 bases, with 11 bases between. CDR3 sequence (DNA): TGTGCCAGCAGCTTAGGTGGAGTGGCCGCTTTCTTT. Its translation is CASSLGGVAAFF.

This clonotype was seen just once. A read error may be the cause here, since a much bigger clone is one base away. V usage is TRBV7-2 and J usage is TRBJ2-7, with TRBD1 matching 7 bases. From germline, CDR1 is SGHTA and CDR2 FQGNSA. The CDR3 loop spans 13 amino acids. The CDR3 nucleotides are TGTGCCAGCTCGGACAGGAGCTCCTACAAGCAGTACTTC. This encodes CASSDRSSYKQYF.